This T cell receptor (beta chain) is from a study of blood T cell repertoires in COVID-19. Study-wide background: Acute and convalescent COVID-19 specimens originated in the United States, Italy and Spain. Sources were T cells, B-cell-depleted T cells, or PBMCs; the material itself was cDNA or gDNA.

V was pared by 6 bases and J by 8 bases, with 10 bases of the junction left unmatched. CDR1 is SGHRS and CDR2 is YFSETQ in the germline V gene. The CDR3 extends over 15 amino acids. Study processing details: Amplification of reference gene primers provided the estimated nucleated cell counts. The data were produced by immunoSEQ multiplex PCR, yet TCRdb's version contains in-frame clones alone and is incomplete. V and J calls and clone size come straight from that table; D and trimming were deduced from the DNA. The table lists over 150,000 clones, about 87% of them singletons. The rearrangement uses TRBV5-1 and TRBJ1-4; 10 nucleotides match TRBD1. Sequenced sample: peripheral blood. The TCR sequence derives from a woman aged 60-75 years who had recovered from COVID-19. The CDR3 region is CASTISGTGEEKLFF. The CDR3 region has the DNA TGCGCCAGCACCATATCGGGGACAGGGGAAGAAAAACTGTTTTTT.